This note documents a single T cell receptor (beta chain) sequence. The antigen remains undetermined. The PCR had 60 Vbeta and 13 Jbeta primers. Assay: immunoSEQ multiplex PCR; the TCRdb copy retains only in-frame clones and omits some. In the table there are approximately 150,000 clones, approximately 65% of which are singletons. Germline V gene sequence: CDR1 SGHRS, CDR2 YFSETQ. V shed 5 bases and J 0 bases; nucleotides not matched to a gene: 4. The CDR3 runs 14 residues. The data originate from a study of cytomegalovirus exposure and HLA in healthy donors. Study-wide findings and caveats: The study assumed roughly uniform donor sequencing depth for presence/absence analyses. Sequence variants that were highly shared formed a cluster that was likely a sequencing artifact.

Sequencing was carried out using PBMCs. The gene calls are TRBV5-1 and TRBJ2-5; 7 bases align to TRBD1. The source of this sequence is a woman aged 55-70 years in good health and CMV-seronegative. CDR3 sequence reads: CASRGGSYQETQYF. The CDR3 nucleotides read TGCGCCAGCAGAGGGGGCTCGTACCAAGAGACCCAGTACTTC.